A single sample is the source of the 16 T cell receptor beta chains below, sequenced in a study of T cells after yellow fever vaccination. TCRdb re-called the 5' RACE reads with MiXCR, one entry per CDR3 protein. The sample consists of 110,000 to 150,000 distinct CDR3 sequences, 5% to 8% of them appearing once. The sample here was CD4+ T cells sorted from PBMCs, taken 10 days after the yellow fever booster vaccination. The receptors originated from a young man who received the YFV17D yellow fever vaccine.

This rearrangement joins TRBV6-5 to TRBJ2-7; D gene ambiguous. The germline gives CDR1 MNHEY, CDR2 SVGAGI. The length of the CDR3 is 14 residues. Trimming pared 5 bases from V and 3 bases from J, leaving 14 bases between. The CDR3 loop reads CASSRSGNNYEQYF. The DNA of the CDR3 is TGTGCCAGCAGTAGATCAGGCAACAACTACGAGCAGTACTTC.

The chain carries TRBV10-2 and TRBJ2-1; D possibly corresponds to TRBD2 (6 bases). Germline assignment: CDR1 WSHSY and CDR2 SAAADI. This CDR3 has 17 residues. CDR3 region: CSTGTYGGAGSYNEQFF. CDR3 DNA: TGCTCCACCGGGACCTATGGTGGGGCGGGGTCCTACAATGAGCAGTTCTTC.

This clonotype showed up many times. The rearrangement uses TRBV7-2 and TRBJ2-5, with D possibly TRBD2 on 5 matching bases. The CDR3 length is 15 residues. V was shortened by 5 bases and J by 0 bases, with 13 bases between the two germline ends. Germline V gene data show CDR1 as SGHTA and CDR2 as FQGNSA. CDR3 loop: CASSQFYGNQETQYF. The CDR3 nucleotides are TGTGCCAGCAGCCAGTTCTACGGGAACCAAGAGACCCAGTACTTC. Full variable domain (remainder filled in from reference TRBV7-2 and TRBJ2-5): GAGVSQSPSNKVTEKGKDVELRCDPISGHTALYWYRQSLGQGLEFLIYFQGNSAPDKSGLPSDRFSAERTGGSVSTLTIQRTQQEDSAVYLCASSQFYGNQETQYFGPGTRLLVL.

On this clonotype itself: Given a much more abundant clone one base away, this may be a read error. The rearrangement uses TRBV20-1 and TRBJ2-3, with 8 nucleotides matching TRBD1. V dropped 8 bases and J dropped 4; count of bases not matched to a gene: 11. CDR1 is DFQATT, CDR2 SNEGSKA, per germline (reference sequence). There are 14 residues in the CDR3. The CDR3 DNA is TGCAGTTCTATCCGGACAGGGTCCGCAGATACGCAGTATTTT. It specifies CSSIRTGSADTQYF.

This clonotype appeared many times. The V and J genes are TRBV5-1 and TRBJ1-5; tentatively, D is TRBD1 (5 bases). The CDR3 extends over 15 amino acids. The V gene's germline CDR1 is SGHRS and CDR2 YFSETQ. V gave up 0 bases and J gave up 0 bases, with 7 bases separating them. The CDR3 loop reads CASSLAGLSNQPQHF. CDR3 in DNA: TGCGCCAGCAGCTTGGCAGGGCTTAGCAATCAGCCCCAGCATTTT.

This clonotype was seen repeatedly, ten times or more. This rearrangement joins TRBV12-3 or TRBV12-4 to TRBJ2-7; TRBD1 matches 7 bases. V trimming: 5 bases; J trimming: 6 bases; junction bases outside the gene matches: 13. The CDR3 totals 15 residues. Here the CDR3 DNA reads TGTGCCAGCAGTCCCAGACAGGGCCAGTTCCCCGAGCAGTACTTC. Translated, it gives CASSPRQGQFPEQYF.

This clonotype was seen ten or more times. The V call is TRBV29-1, the J call TRBJ2-1, with 8 bases matching TRBD1. Germline CDR1 and CDR2: SQVTM and ANQGSEA. The CDR3 length is 13 residues. In DNA form, the CDR3 reads TGCAGTACCGGGACAGGAGGTTACAATGAGCAGTTCTTC. Translation: CSTGTGGYNEQFF.

This clonotype was found many times. The chain's CDR3 is CASSSRLAHSTDTQYF. The CDR3 nucleotides read TGCGCCAGCAGCTCTCGACTAGCGCATAGCACAGATACGCAGTATTTT. This chain uses TRBV5-1 with TRBJ2-3; TRBD2 matches at 8 bases. Germline assignment: CDR1 SGHRS and CDR2 YFSETQ. V shed 3 bases and J 0 bases; nucleotides not matched to a gene: 6. The CDR3 length is 16 residues. Together with reference TRBV5-1 and TRBJ2-3, the CDR3 gives the full variable domain: KAGVTQTPRYLIKTRGQQVTLSCSPISGHRSVSWYQQTPGQGLQFLFEYFSETQRNKGNFPGRFSGRQFSNSRSEMNVSTLELGDSALYLCASSSRLAHSTDTQYFGPGTRLTVL.

This clonotype came up many times. V gene TRBV18 combines with J gene TRBJ2-7; no clear D gene. Trimming pared 1 base from V and 3 bases from J, leaving 10 bases between. Germline V gene sequence: CDR1 KGHSH, CDR2 LQKENI. The CDR3 length is 14 residues. CDR3 amino acids: CASSPLHDGYEQYF. The CDR3 DNA sequence: TGTGCCAGCTCACCACTTCATGATGGCTACGAGCAGTACTTC.

This clonotype was detected ten times or more. The chain combines TRBV11-2 with TRBJ2-4; the D gene is possibly TRBD2 (5 bases). V dropped 3 bases and J dropped 8 bases, with 26 bases sitting between them. Germline assignment: CDR1 SGHAT and CDR2 FQNNGV. CDR3 length equals 18 residues. CDR3 region: CASSFPVPSRGDEDIQYF. In DNA form, the CDR3 reads TGTGCCAGCAGCTTCCCGGTGCCAAGTCGGGGAGATGAGGACATTCAGTACTTC.

This clonotype was observed at least ten times. V usage is TRBV12-3 or TRBV12-4 and J usage is TRBJ2-5; TRBD1 matches at 9 bases. Germline trimming cut 3 bases from V and 5 bases from J; bases unmatched to any gene: 4. This CDR3 region has 14 residues. The CDR3, as DNA: TGTGCCAGCAGTTTCACAGGGGGCGCGGAGACCCAGTACTTC. Translating gives CASSFTGGAETQYF.

This clonotype was recorded at least ten times. The chain has TRBV7-9 and TRBJ2-2; D may correspond to TRBD1 or TRBD2 (6 bases each). Per germline, CDR1 SEHNR and CDR2 FQNEAQ (reference sequence). The CDR3 sequence is 15 residues long. The ends were cut back, 5 bases at V and 3 bases at J, with 13 bases in the middle. Written as DNA, the CDR3 is TGTGCCAGCAGCCCTATGGGGGGCGACACCGGGGAGCTGTTTTTT. Translation: CASSPMGGDTGELFF.

The genes are TRBV7-2 and TRBJ1-1; D gene uncertain. The germline gives CDR1 SGHTA, CDR2 FQGNSA. This CDR3 contains 13 residues. V lost 0 bases and J 4 bases, leaving 6 bases between the germline ends. The CDR3 protein is CASSLAITTEAFF. DNA of the CDR3: TGTGCCAGCAGCTTAGCTATTACCACTGAAGCTTTCTTT.

The chain is built from TRBV27 and TRBJ1-2; TRBD1 matches 10 bases. There are 14 residues in the CDR3. Germline CDR1 reads MNHEY; CDR2 reads SMNVEV (reference sequence). Germline trimming cut 8 bases from V and 6 bases from J; bases unmatched to any gene: 9. The CDR3 bases are TGTGCCAGCTATCGAGAAGGGACAGGGGATGGCTACACCTTC. This encodes CASYREGTGDGYTF.

The genes are TRBV15 and TRBJ1-1, with D perhaps matching TRBD1 (5 bases). The CDR3 contains 13 residues. V was pared by 5 bases and J by 4 bases, with 11 bases between. CDR1 and CDR2 from the germline V gene are LNHNV and YYDKDF (reference sequence). CDR3 DNA: TGTGCCACCAGCGCTCAGAGGGGCACTGAAGCTTTCTTT. Translated, it gives CATSAQRGTEAFF.

This clonotype was counted ten times or more. The chain combines TRBV6-5 with TRBJ1-6; 8 bases fit TRBD1. This CDR3 is built from 16 residues. Germline-derived CDR1 and CDR2 are MNHEY and SVGAGI. Trimming at V came to 2 bases and at J to 7 bases, leaving 7 bases not matched to a gene. The CDR3 nucleotides are TGTGCCAGCAGTTACCTCCAGGGGGCTAGAAATTCACCCCTCCACTTT. This translates into CASSYLQGARNSPLHF.